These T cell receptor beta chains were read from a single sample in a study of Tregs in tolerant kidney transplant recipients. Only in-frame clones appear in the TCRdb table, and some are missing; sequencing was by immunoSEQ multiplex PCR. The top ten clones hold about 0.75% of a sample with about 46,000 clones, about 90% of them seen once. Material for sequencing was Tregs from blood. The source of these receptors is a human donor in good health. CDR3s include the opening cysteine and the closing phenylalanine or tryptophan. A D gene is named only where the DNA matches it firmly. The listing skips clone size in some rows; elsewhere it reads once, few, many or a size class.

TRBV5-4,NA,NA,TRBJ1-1,TGTGCCAGCAGCTTGGTCCCCTCATTGAACACTGAAGCTTTCTTT,CASSLVPSLNTEAFF
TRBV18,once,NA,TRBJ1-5,TGTGCCAGCTCACCACCGGGCCAGCTAGAGCAGCCCCAGCATTTT,CASSPPGQLEQPQHF
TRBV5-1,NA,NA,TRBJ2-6,TGCGCCAGCAGCTACAGCGGCCTCCCTAGGGGGGCCAACGTCCTGACTTTC,CASSYSGLPRGANVLTF
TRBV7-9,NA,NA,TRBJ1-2,TGTGCCAGCCAACCCCGGAATCATTATGGCTACACCTTC,CASQPRNHYGYTF
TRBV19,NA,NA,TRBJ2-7,TGTGCCAGTACGGGACCAGGGTCCTACGAGCAGTACTTC,CASTGPGSYEQYF
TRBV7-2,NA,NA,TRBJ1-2,TGTGCCAGCAGCTTAGAAGGCAGCCGCGTCAGGGGTGGCTACACCTTC,CASSLEGSRVRGGYTF
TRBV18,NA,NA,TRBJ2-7,TGTGCCAGCTCCGAAAGGTACGAGCAGTACTTC,CASSERYEQYF
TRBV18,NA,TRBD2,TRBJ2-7,TGTGCCAGCTCGCAGAGGGGTAGCGGGAGAGTCGAGCAGTACTTC,CASSQRGSGRVEQYF
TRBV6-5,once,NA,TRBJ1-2,TGTGCCAGCAGGACACGGTTGGGCGGCTACACCTTC,CASRTRLGGYTF
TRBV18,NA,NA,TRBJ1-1,TGTGCCAGCTCACCTTCGAACAGGAACACTGAAGCTTTCTTT,CASSPSNRNTEAFF
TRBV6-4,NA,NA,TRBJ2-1,TGTGCCAGCTCGGCTGGCGGACCTCGAGAGCAGTTCTTC,CASSAGGPREQFF
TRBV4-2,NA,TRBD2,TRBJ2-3,TGTGCCAGCAGCCAAGATGGAGGACTAGCGGGAGATACGCAGTATTTT,CASSQDGGLAGDTQYF
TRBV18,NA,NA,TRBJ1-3,TGTGCCAGCTCACCGAACAGGGACAAAACCCTGGGAAACACCATATATTTT,CASSPNRDKTLGNTIYF
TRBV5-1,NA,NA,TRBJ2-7,TGCGCCAGCAGCTTGGAGGGGAACCACGAGCAGTACTTC,CASSLEGNHEQYF
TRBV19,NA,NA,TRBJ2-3,TGTGCCAGTAGTAGGGTAGGGGGGGGCCCTTCCACAGATACGCAGTATTTT,CASSRVGGGPSTDTQYF
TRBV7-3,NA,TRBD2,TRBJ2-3,TGTGCCAGCAGCTCTCCCGCGGGAGCAGATACGCAGTATTTT,CASSSPAGADTQYF
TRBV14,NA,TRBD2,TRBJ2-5,TGTGCCAGCAGTCCTAGCGGGGCGAGGGAGACCCAGTACTTC,CASSPSGARETQYF